This T cell receptor beta chain was recovered during a study of T cell repertoires in cytomegalovirus infection. Study overall: Evidence of both CMV infection and a matching HLA type came from public TCR beta signatures.

Overall study findings and caveats: There were HLA-C-restricted CMV-specific TCR beta clonotypes dominating the ex vivo response. There were carriers of CMV plus the relevant HLA, and cumulative public TCR beta family frequency identified them.

Each CDR3 protein is one row after TCRdb ran MiXCR on the reads. The sample holds roughly 250,000 distinct CDR3 sequences, over 20% seen once. This clonotype was counted only a few times. Antigen specificity is unknown. The CDR3 sequence is 15 residues long. V gave up 0 bases and J gave up 4 bases, with 16 bases separating them. In germline, CDR1 is DFQATT, CDR2 SNEGSKA (reference sequence). The chain joins TRBV20-1 to TRBJ2-7; D is uncertain. Sample: CD8+ T cells from PBMCs. The sequence came from a human donor in good health (CMV status not recorded). Some clones in this sample may be carry-over from other donors' samples. The CDR3 protein is CSARDLGQGHYEQYF. The DNA of the CDR3 is TGCAGTGCTAGAGATCTGGGTCAAGGCCATTACGAGCAGTACTTC.